The TCR beta chain under discussion was sequenced for a study of blood T cell repertoires in COVID-19. Background on the study: Sites in the United States, Italy and Spain provided acute and convalescent COVID-19 samples. Nucleic acid was either cDNA or gDNA, and it came from T cells, B-cell-depleted T cells, or PBMCs.

Authors' data handling: It was from reference gene primer amplification that nucleated cell counts were estimated. Profiling relied on immunoSEQ multiplex PCR, and the TCRdb table lists in-frame clones only, not all of them. V, J and clone size are taken as reported in that table, and D and trimming were inferred from the DNA itself. The sample yields a few hundred thousand clones, around 90% seen once. CDR1 SGHTA and CDR2 FQGNSA come from the germline V gene. Trimming cost V 5 bases and J 10 bases; bases outside gene matches: 16. The CDR3 covers 17 residues. The rearrangement links TRBV7-2 to TRBJ1-4; 10 positions match TRBD1. Sequenced input: peripheral blood. This clonotype was obtained from a woman aged 45-60 years who had recovered from COVID-19. The DNA for the CDR3 is TGTGCCAGCAGCCCGTCCCGGGACAGGGGTCGTTTGGGAAAACTGTTTTTT. Translation: CASSPSRDRGRLGKLFF.